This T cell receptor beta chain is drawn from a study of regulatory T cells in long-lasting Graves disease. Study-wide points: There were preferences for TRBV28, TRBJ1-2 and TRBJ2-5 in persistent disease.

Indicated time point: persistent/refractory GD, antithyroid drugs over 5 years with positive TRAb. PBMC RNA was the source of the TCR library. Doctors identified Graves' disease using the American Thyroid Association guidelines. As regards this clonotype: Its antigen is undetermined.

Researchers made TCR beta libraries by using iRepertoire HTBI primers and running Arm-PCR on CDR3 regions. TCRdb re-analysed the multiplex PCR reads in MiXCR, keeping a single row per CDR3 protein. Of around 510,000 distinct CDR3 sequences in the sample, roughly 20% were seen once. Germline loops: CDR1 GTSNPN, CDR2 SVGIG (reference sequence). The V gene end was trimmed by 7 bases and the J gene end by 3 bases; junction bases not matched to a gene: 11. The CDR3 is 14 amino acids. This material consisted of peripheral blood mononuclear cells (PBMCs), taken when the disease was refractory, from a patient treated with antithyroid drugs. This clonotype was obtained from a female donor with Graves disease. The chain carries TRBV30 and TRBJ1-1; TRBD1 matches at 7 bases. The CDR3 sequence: CAFQGVGWYTEAFF. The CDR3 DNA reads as TGTGCCTTCCAGGGGGTAGGTTGGTACACTGAAGCTTTCTTT.